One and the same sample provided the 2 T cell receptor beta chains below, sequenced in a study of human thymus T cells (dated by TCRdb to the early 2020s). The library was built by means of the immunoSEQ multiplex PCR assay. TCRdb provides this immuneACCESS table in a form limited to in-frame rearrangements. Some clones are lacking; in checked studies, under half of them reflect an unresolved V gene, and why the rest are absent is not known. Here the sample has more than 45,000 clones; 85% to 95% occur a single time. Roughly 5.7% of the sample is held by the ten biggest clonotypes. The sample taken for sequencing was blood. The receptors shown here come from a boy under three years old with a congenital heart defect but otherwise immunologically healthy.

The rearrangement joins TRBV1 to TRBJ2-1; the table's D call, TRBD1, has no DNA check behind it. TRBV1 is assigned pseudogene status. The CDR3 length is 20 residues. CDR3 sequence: CTSSQDPPQGTGGPYNEQFF. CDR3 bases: TGCACCAGCAGCCAAGATCCCCCGCAGGGCACAGGGGGGCCTTACAATGAGCAGTTCTTC.

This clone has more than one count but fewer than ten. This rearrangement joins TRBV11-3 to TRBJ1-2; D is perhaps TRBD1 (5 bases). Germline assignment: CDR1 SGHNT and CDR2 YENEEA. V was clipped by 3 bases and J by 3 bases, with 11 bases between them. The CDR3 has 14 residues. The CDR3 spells CASSLSGGDYGYTF. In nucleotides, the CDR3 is TGTGCCAGCAGCTTGAGTGGAGGGGACTATGGCTACACCTTC.